The 21 T cell receptor beta chains below were found in one sample sequenced in a study of somatic mutations in cytotoxic T cells in rheumatoid arthritis. Produced via immunoSEQ multiplex PCR; TCRdb's table is partial and in-frame only. The sample has 9,000 or so clones; 75% to 80% are singletons. The sequencing sample was made of CD8+ T cells sorted from blood. These receptors were collected from an adult with rheumatoid arthritis.

The rearrangement joins TRBV4-1 to TRBJ2-3, with a possible D match to TRBD2 (7 bases). This CDR3 is built from 18 residues. V lost 1 base, J lost 0 bases, and 17 bases lay in between. Germline V lookup: CDR1 MGHRA, CDR2 YSYEKL. CDR3 amino acids: CASSQGGGPGASTDTQYF. The DNA for the CDR3 is TGCGCCAGCAGCCAAGGGGGGGGGCCCGGTGCTAGCACAGATACGCAGTATTTT.

In this sample, this clone is large (0.1 to 1%). V gene TRBV11-1 combines with J gene TRBJ2-1; TRBD1 might be the D (6 bases). This CDR3 is 14 amino acids long. The V end was cut by 5 bases, the J end by 6 bases, with 14 bases between. Per the germline V gene, CDR1 is SGHAT and CDR2 is FQDESV (reference sequence). CDR3 protein: CASSPRDTSNEQFF. CDR3 nucleotides: TGTGCCAGCAGCCCCCGGGACACTAGCAATGAGCAGTTCTTC.

In its sample, this clone was seen a few times. The V and J genes are TRBV27 and TRBJ1-2; D perhaps matches TRBD1 (5 bases). The germline V gene has CDR1 MNHEY and CDR2 SMNVEV (reference sequence). V gave up 5 bases and J gave up 6 bases, with 13 bases separating them. This CDR3 comprises 13 residues. This CDR3 reads CASSRGTFDGYTF. CDR3 in DNA: TGTGCCAGCAGTCGGGGGACGTTCGATGGCTACACCTTC.

The chain recombines TRBV9 with TRBJ2-1, with 9 bases aligning to TRBD2. The CDR3 has 16 residues. Germline CDR1 is SGDLS and CDR2 is YYNGEE. Losses at the gene ends were 2 bases for V and 4 bases for J; bases not matched to a gene: 7. The CDR3 DNA follows: TGTGCCAGCAGCGTGTTGGCGGGGGGGCCATACAATGAGCAGTTCTTC. Protein sequence: CASSVLAGGPYNEQFF.

V gene TRBV5-4 combines with J gene TRBJ2-6; 8 bases map to TRBD1. Trimming cost V 4 bases and J 2 bases; bases outside gene matches: 11. The CDR3 loop spans 18 amino acids. The V gene's germline CDR1 is SGHNT and CDR2 YYREEE (reference sequence). Written as DNA, the CDR3 is TGTGCCAGCAGCATGGGGACAGGCTTTAATCCTGGGGCCAACGTCCTGACTTTC. This gives the protein CASSMGTGFNPGANVLTF.

This clone was detected a few times. This chain links TRBV2 with TRBJ1-2, with D possibly TRBD1 on 5 matching bases. The CDR3 covers 14 residues. V lost 4 bases, J lost 2 bases, and 11 bases lay in between. Germline loops: CDR1 SNHLY, CDR2 FYNNEI. CDR3 region: CASSGQGGNYGYTF. The CDR3 DNA sequence: TGTGCCAGCAGTGGTCAGGGAGGGAACTATGGCTACACCTTC.

There are a few counts of this clone. The chain recombines TRBV19 with TRBJ1-2; D may be TRBD1 (5 bases). The length of the CDR3 is 10 residues. Between the trimmed V and J ends, which lost 9 bases and 5 bases, there was a span of 7 bases. Germline loops: CDR1 LNHDA, CDR2 SQIVND (reference sequence). The CDR3 DNA reads TGTGCCAGCAGGGAATATGGCTACACCTTC. As protein: CASREYGYTF.

V is TRBV6-5 and J is TRBJ2-2, with D unclear. Deletions cut 0 bases from V and 0 bases from J, with 2 bases between. The germline gives CDR1 MNHEY, CDR2 SVGAGI. The CDR3 has 14 residues. This chain's CDR3 is CASSYSPNTGELFF. CDR3 bases: TGTGCCAGCAGTTACTCCCCGAACACCGGGGAGCTGTTTTTT.

This clone was found a few times. The V and J genes are TRBV20-1 and TRBJ2-5; D is perhaps TRBD1 or TRBD2 (5 bases each). The CDR3 is 11 residues long. CDR1 is DFQATT, CDR2 SNEGSKA, per germline (reference sequence). V lost 0 bases to trimming and J lost 14 bases, with 13 bases between them. Here the CDR3 DNA reads TGCAGTGCTAGAGAGGGGGTCCAAAAATACTTC. It translates to CSAREGVQKYF.

This rearrangement joins TRBV5-1 to TRBJ1-2; a possible D gene is TRBD1 (5 bases). This CDR3 has 17 residues. Trimming stripped 3 bases from V and 0 bases from J, with 18 bases between. CDR1 SGHRS and CDR2 YFSETQ come from the germline V gene. The CDR3 protein is CASSSGASIRTNYGYTF. The CDR3 nucleotides are TGCGCCAGCAGCTCCGGGGCCTCGATACGTACTAACTATGGCTACACCTTC.

The chain carries TRBV7-8 and TRBJ1-1; the D gene is possibly TRBD1 (5 bases). This CDR3 is built from 15 residues. Germline V gives CDR1 SGHVS, CDR2 FQNEAQ. V shed 2 bases and J shed 6 bases, with 16 bases lying between them. The CDR3: CASSLWGVSVSEAFF. The DNA for the CDR3 is TGTGCCAGCAGCTTATGGGGGGTAAGCGTTTCTGAAGCTTTCTTT.

In DNA form, the CDR3 reads TGTGCCAGCAGCGTAGGCGGCAGGAACACTGAAGCTTTCTTT. Its protein is CASSVGGRNTEAFF. The V call is TRBV9, the J call TRBJ1-1; no reliable D call. The germline gives CDR1 SGDLS, CDR2 YYNGEE. V was shortened by 0 bases and J by 1 base, with 7 bases between the two germline ends. This CDR3 is built from 14 residues.

This clone was found once. This chain uses TRBV7-9 with TRBJ2-2; 9 nucleotides line up with TRBD1. The length of the CDR3 is 15 residues. J gave up 5 bases and V 6 bases, and 7 bases lay outside the gene matches. The germline gives CDR1 SEHNR, CDR2 FQNEAQ (reference sequence). CDR3 in amino acids: CASRPDRGKTGELFF. CDR3 nucleotide sequence: TGTGCCAGCAGGCCCGACAGGGGGAAGACCGGGGAGCTGTTTTTT.

The V and J genes are TRBV6-6 and TRBJ2-7; 10 nucleotides agree with TRBD2. The V gene end was trimmed by 2 bases and the J gene end by 2 bases; junction bases not matched to a gene: 3. The CDR3 sequence is 15 residues long. Germline CDR1 is MNHNY and CDR2 is SVGAGI (reference sequence). The CDR3 coding sequence is TGTGCCAGCAGTTACGGGACTAGCGCTACCTACGAGCAGTACTTC. This sequence encodes CASSYGTSATYEQYF.

This chain links TRBV5-5 with TRBJ2-2; 9 bases fit TRBD1. Germline lookup yields CDR1 SGHKS and CDR2 YYEKEE (reference sequence). V was clipped by 6 bases and J by 6 bases; unmatched bases: 6. The CDR3 has 14 residues. As DNA, the CDR3 is TGTGCCAGCAATCACAGGGGGCCGGCCGGGGAGCTGTTTTTT. It yields the protein CASNHRGPAGELFF.

The chain couples TRBV15 to TRBJ2-2; no clear D. Germline assignment: CDR1 LNHNV and CDR2 YYDKDF (reference sequence). The CDR3 length is 15 residues. Trimming removed 3 bases from V and 3 bases from J, with 11 bases in between. This chain's CDR3 is CATSSFGSDTGELFF. The CDR3, as DNA: TGTGCCACCAGCAGTTTTGGGTCGGACACCGGGGAGCTGTTTTTT. Combining the CDR3 with reference TRBV15 and TRBJ2-2 gives the whole variable domain DAMVIQNPRYQVTQFGKPVTLSCSQTLNHNVMYWYQQKSSQAPKLLFHYYDKDFNNEADTPDNFQSRRPNTSFCFLDIRSPGLGDTAMYLCATSSFGSDTGELFFGEGSRLTVL.

V usage is TRBV28 and J usage is TRBJ1-6; 8 nucleotides agree with TRBD1. V gave up 9 bases and J gave up 10 bases; unmatched junction bases: 8. The CDR3 is 13 residues long. CDR1 is MDHEN, CDR2 SYDVKM, per germline. CDR3 bases: TGTGCCAGTTGGACAGGGACGGTGTCACCCCTCCACTTT. It encodes CASWTGTVSPLHF.

This chain uses TRBV4-2 with TRBJ2-1, with TRBD2 matching over 10 bases. V dropped 4 bases and J dropped 5; count of bases not matched to a gene: 5. In germline, CDR1 is LGHNA, CDR2 YNFKEQ. The CDR3 covers 15 residues. Here the CDR3 DNA reads TGTGCCAGCAGCCTGAGCGGGGGGGGTGACAATGAGCAGTTCTTC. Translation gives CASSLSGGGDNEQFF.

The chain links TRBV11-2 to TRBJ2-4; D unclear. CDR3 length equals 15 residues. Germline assignment: CDR1 SGHAT and CDR2 FQNNGV. V dropped 5 bases and J dropped 5 bases, with 16 bases sitting between them. The chain's CDR3 is CASSPLFTSENIQYF. CDR3 coding DNA: TGTGCCAGCAGCCCTCTCTTTACGTCGGAAAACATTCAGTACTTC.

The count of this clone is one. The CDR3 nucleotides are TGTGCCAGCCGGGACAGGAACTCCTACGAGCAGTACGTC. Its translation: CASRDRNSYEQYV. This chain links TRBV11-2 with TRBJ2-7, with 8 bases matching TRBD1. The CDR3 length is 13 residues. The trim removed 8 bases at V and 0 bases at J, leaving 3 bases unmatched. Germline V gene data show CDR1 as SGHAT and CDR2 as FQNNGV.

V gene TRBV6-1 combines with J gene TRBJ2-3; TRBD1 agrees at 8 bases. Germline trimming cut 4 bases from V and 2 bases from J; bases unmatched to any gene: 5. Looked up from germline, CDR1 is MNHNS and CDR2 is SASEGT. The CDR3 consists of 15 residues. CDR3 region: CASSVTGGYTDTQYF. The CDR3 DNA sequence: TGTGCCAGCAGTGTCACAGGGGGATACACAGATACGCAGTATTTT.